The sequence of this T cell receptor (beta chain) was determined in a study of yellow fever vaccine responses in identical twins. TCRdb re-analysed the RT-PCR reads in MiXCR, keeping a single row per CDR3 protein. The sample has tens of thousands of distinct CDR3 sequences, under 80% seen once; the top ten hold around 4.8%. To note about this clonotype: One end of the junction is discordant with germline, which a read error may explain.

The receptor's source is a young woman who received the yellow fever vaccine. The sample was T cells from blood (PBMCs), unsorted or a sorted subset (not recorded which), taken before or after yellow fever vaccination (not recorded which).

CDR3 sequence: CASSPPTGSENTIYF. In DNA form, the CDR3 reads TGTGCCAGCAGTCCCCCTACAGGGTCTGAAAACACCATATATTTT. The genes are TRBV28 and TRBJ1-3; the D gene is possibly TRBD1 (6 bases). The CDR3 spans 15 residues. Looked up from germline, CDR1 is MDHEN and CDR2 is SYDVKM.